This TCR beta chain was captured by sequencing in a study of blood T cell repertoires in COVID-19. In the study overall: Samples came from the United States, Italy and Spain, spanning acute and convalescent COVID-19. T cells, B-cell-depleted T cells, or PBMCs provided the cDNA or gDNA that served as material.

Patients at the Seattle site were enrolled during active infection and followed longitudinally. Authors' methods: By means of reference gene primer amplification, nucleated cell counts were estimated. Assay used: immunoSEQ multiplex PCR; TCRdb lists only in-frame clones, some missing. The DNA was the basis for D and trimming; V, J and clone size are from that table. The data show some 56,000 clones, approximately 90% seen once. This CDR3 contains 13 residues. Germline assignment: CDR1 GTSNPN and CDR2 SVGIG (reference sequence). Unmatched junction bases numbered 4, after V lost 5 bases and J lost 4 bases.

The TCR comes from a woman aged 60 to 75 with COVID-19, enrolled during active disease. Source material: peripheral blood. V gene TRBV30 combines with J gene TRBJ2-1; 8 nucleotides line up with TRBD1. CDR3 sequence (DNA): TGTGCCTGGGGGCAGGGGGCGTACAATGAGCAGTTCTTC. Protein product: CAWGQGAYNEQFF.